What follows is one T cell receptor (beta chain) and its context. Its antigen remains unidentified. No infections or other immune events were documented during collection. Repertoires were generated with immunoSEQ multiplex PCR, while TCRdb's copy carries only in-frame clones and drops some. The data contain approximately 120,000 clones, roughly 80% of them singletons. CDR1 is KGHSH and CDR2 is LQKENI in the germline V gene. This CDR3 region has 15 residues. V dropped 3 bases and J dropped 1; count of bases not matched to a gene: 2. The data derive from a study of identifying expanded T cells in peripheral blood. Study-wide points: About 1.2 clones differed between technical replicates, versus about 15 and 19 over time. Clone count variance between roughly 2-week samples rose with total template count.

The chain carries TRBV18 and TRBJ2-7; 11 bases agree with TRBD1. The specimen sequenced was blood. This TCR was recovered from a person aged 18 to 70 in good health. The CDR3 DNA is TGTGCCAGCTCACCGGGACAGGGGGGTTCCTACGAGCAGTACTTC. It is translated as CASSPGQGGSYEQYF.